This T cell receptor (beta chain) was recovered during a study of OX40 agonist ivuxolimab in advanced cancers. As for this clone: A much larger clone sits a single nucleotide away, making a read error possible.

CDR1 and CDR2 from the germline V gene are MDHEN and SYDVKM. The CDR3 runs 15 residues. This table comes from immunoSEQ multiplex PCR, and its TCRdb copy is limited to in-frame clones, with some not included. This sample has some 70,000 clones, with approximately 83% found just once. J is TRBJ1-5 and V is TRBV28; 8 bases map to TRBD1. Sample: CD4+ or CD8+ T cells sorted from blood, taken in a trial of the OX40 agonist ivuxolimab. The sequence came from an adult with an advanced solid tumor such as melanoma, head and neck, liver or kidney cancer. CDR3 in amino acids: CAGSESGGGNQPQHF. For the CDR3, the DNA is TGTGCCGGCAGTGAGTCAGGGGGCGGAAATCAGCCCCAGCATTTT.